These T cell receptor beta chains were read from a single sample in a study of shared clonotypes between healthy human individuals. Sequencing was performed with immunoSEQ multiplex PCR; in TCRdb, only in-frame clones are kept and a portion is missing. The repertoire includes some 1,900,000 clones, approximately 94% of them detected once, and 1.2% sits in the top ten. Sequencing was done on a sample of naive CD8+ T cells sorted from blood. The source is a man between 18 and 29 years old in good health. The CDR3 runs from the conserved cysteine through the conserved F or W. The order of the fields is D gene, clone size, V gene, J gene, CDR3 DNA, CDR3 protein. The D gene is left open where the match is weak. Only some rows state a clone size, as once, few, many or a class for expanded clones.

D: -
size: -
V: TRBV10-3
J: TRBJ2-7
DNA: TGTGCCATCAGTGATATAACGACCGAGCTGTACTTC
CDR3: CAISDITTELYF

D: TRBD2
size: -
V: TRBV6-5
J: TRBJ2-5
DNA: TGTGCCAGCAGTTTCGCGACTAGCGGGAGTGAGACCCAGTACTTC
CDR3: CASSFATSGSETQYF

D: -
size: -
V: TRBV15
J: TRBJ2-5
DNA: TGTGCCACCAGCAGAGTTACGGGGGCGGAGGGAGAGACCCAGTACTTC
CDR3: CATSRVTGAEGETQYF

D: -
size: -
V: TRBV5-6
J: TRBJ2-7
DNA: TGTGCCAGCAGCACGGTTCGCTCCTACGAGCAGTACTTC
CDR3: CASSTVRSYEQYF

D: -
size: once
V: TRBV18
J: TRBJ2-4
DNA: TGTGCCAGCCTCACCAGGGCAAGTCTAAACATTCAGTACTTC
CDR3: CASLTRASLNIQYF

D: TRBD1
size: -
V: TRBV14
J: TRBJ1-1
DNA: TGTGCCAGCAGCCTCGGACAGGGAAACACTGAAGCTTTCTTT
CDR3: CASSLGQGNTEAFF

D: TRBD2
size: -
V: TRBV13
J: TRBJ2-2
DNA: TGTGCCAGCAGCCGGGGGAGGGAAGGAACCGGGGAGCTGTTTTTT
CDR3: CASSRGREGTGELFF

D: TRBD1
size: -
V: TRBV5-6
J: TRBJ2-3
DNA: TGTGCCAGCAGCTTACAGGGGGCAGGGGATACGCAGTATTTT
CDR3: CASSLQGAGDTQYF

D: TRBD2
size: -
V: TRBV11-2
J: TRBJ2-3
DNA: TGTGCCAGCAGCTCCGGGACTAGCGGGGGGGCCCTGACAGATACGCAGTATTTT
CDR3: CASSSGTSGGALTDTQYF

D: -
size: -
V: TRBV7-9
J: TRBJ1-1
DNA: TGTGCCAGCAGCTTAGGCCCGAATGAAGCTTTCTTT
CDR3: CASSLGPNEAFF

D: -
size: -
V: TRBV6-1
J: TRBJ2-3
DNA: TGTGCCAGCAGTGAGTGGGCTAGCACAGATACGCAGTATTTT
CDR3: CASSEWASTDTQYF

D: -
size: -
V: TRBV7-9
J: TRBJ2-7
DNA: TGTGCCAGCAATCCTGGAAGCTCCTACGAGCAGTACTTC
CDR3: CASNPGSSYEQYF

D: TRBD2
size: -
V: TRBV30
J: TRBJ2-2
DNA: TGTGCCTGGAGTGGGGTGGGAGGGGACACCGGGGAGCTGTTTTTT
CDR3: CAWSGVGGDTGELFF

D: -
size: -
V: TRBV6-5
J: TRBJ2-5
DNA: TGTGCCAGCAGTTACTACCCAAATCAAGAGACCCAGTACTTC
CDR3: CASSYYPNQETQYF

D: -
size: -
V: TRBV4-1
J: TRBJ2-3
DNA: TGCGCCAGCAGCCTCGGGCTAGGAGGGGGCACAGATACGCAGTATTTT
CDR3: CASSLGLGGGTDTQYF

D: TRBD2
size: -
V: TRBV13
J: TRBJ2-5
DNA: TGTGCCAGCAGCATCTTAGCGGGAGGGCCGGAGACCCAGTACTTC
CDR3: CASSILAGGPETQYF

D: TRBD2
size: -
V: TRBV4-3
J: TRBJ2-1
DNA: TGCGCCAGCAGCCAAACGTGGGAGGGCCTTTTGAATGAGCAGTTCTTC
CDR3: CASSQTWEGLLNEQFF

D: -
size: -
V: TRBV7-8
J: TRBJ2-3
DNA: TGTGCCAGCAGCTTAGTAACCTCGTTCTCAGATACGCAGTATTTT
CDR3: CASSLVTSFSDTQYF

D: TRBD1
size: -
V: TRBV7-9
J: TRBJ1-1
DNA: TGTGCCAGCAGCTCCAATGAACAGGGGGCCGCTTTCTTT
CDR3: CASSSNEQGAAFF

D: -
size: -
V: TRBV13
J: TRBJ2-7
DNA: TGTGCCAGCAGCCCCCAGGGTAACTCCTACGAGCAGTACTTC
CDR3: CASSPQGNSYEQYF

D: TRBD1
size: -
V: TRBV15
J: TRBJ2-3
DNA: TGTGCCACCAGCCGATCGGGACAGGAGGGCACAGATACGCAGTATTTT
CDR3: CATSRSGQEGTDTQYF

D: -
size: -
V: TRBV29-1
J: TRBJ2-7
DNA: TGCAGCGTTTTGGCCGGGACCTACGAGCAGTACTTC
CDR3: CSVLAGTYEQYF

D: -
size: -
V: TRBV4-1
J: TRBJ2-5
DNA: TGCGCCAGCAGCCAGGAAACAAGGTGGGGAGAGACCCAGTACTTC
CDR3: CASSQETRWGETQYF

D: -
size: -
V: TRBV6-5
J: TRBJ2-7
DNA: TGTGCCAGCAGTTACTCTTCCTCTAGCGAACGGTACTTC
CDR3: CASSYSSSSERYF

D: -
size: -
V: TRBV4-3
J: TRBJ2-5
DNA: TGCGCCAGCAGCCAAGAGAGAACGGGACGCCAGGAGACCCAGTACTTC
CDR3: CASSQERTGRQETQYF

D: -
size: -
V: TRBV6-5
J: TRBJ1-4
DNA: TGTGCCAGCCAGCCCCAGGGGAATCTGGAAAAACTGTTTTTT
CDR3: CASQPQGNLEKLFF

D: TRBD2
size: -
V: TRBV9
J: TRBJ2-5
DNA: TGTGCCAGCAGCGTAGATTTAGCGGGAGGGCCTGGTGAGACCCAGTACTTC
CDR3: CASSVDLAGGPGETQYF

D: TRBD2
size: -
V: TRBV4-2
J: TRBJ2-1
DNA: TGTGCCAGCAGCCAAGTGGCAGCGGGGGGGCCCAATGAGCAGTTCTTC
CDR3: CASSQVAAGGPNEQFF

D: -
size: -
V: TRBV28
J: TRBJ2-2
DNA: TGTGCCAGCAGTTTAGGGACACTTGACGCGAACACCGGGGAGCTGTTTTTT
CDR3: CASSLGTLDANTGELFF

D: -
size: -
V: TRBV5-6
J: TRBJ2-1
DNA: TGTGCCAGCAGCTTGGGGGGGGAGCCCAGCTCCTACAATGAGCAGTTCTTC
CDR3: CASSLGGEPSSYNEQFF

D: TRBD1
size: -
V: TRBV7-9
J: TRBJ2-3
DNA: TGTGCCAGCAGCTCGGGACAGGGCATAGATACGCAGTATTTT
CDR3: CASSSGQGIDTQYF